This entry features one T cell receptor (beta chain) sequence. Naive CD8 cells, CD45RO-negative and positively selected for CCR7, excluded terminally differentiated effector memory CD45RA+ cells. The data originate from a study of shared clonotypes between healthy human individuals. Sequenced by immunoSEQ multiplex PCR; TCRdb stores in-frame clones only, minus some. This table has about 2 million clones, about 95% appearing once. The CDR3 extends over 13 amino acids. Germline V CDR1 and CDR2: MNHEY, SVGAGI. This chain joins TRBV6-5 and TRBJ2-5, with D perhaps assigned TRBD1 or TRBD2 (5 bases each). With the DNA end fitting TRBJ2-7 better, the J assignment may be wrong. The receptor comes from a man younger than 35 in good health. Sequenced: naive CD8+ T cells sorted from blood. CDR3 protein: CASSPGTDYEQYF. CDR3 DNA: TGTGCCAGCAGTCCGGGGACGGACTACGAGCAGTACTTC.